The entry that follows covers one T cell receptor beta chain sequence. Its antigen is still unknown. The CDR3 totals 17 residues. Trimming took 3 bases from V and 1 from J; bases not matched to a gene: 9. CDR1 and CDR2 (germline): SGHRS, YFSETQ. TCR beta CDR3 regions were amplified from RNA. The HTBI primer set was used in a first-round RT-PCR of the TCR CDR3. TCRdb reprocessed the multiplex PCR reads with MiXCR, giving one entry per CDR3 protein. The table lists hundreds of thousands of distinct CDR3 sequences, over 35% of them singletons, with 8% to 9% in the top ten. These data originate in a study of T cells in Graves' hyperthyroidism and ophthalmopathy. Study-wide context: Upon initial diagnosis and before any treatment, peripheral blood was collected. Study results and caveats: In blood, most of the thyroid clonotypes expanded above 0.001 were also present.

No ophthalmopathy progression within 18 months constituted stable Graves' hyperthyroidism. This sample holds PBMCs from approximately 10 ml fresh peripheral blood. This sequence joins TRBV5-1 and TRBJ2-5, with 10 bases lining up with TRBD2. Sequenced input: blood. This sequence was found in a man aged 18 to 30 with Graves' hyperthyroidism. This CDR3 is CASSSYPLAGFQETQYF. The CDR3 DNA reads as TGCGCCAGCAGCTCCTACCCACTAGCGGGGTTCCAAGAGACCCAGTACTTC.